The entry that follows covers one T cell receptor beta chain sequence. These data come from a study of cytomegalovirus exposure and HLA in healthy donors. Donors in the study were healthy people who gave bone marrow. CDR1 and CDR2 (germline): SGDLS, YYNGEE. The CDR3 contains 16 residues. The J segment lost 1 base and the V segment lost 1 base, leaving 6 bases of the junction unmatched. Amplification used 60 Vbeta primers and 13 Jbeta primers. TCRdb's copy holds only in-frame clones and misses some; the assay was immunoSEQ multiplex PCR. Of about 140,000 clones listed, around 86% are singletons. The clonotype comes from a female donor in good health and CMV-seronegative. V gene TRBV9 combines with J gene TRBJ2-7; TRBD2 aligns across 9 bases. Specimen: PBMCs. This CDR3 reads CASSVSGSGGSYEQYF. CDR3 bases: TGTGCCAGCAGCGTATCTGGTAGCGGGGGTTCCTACGAGCAGTACTTC.